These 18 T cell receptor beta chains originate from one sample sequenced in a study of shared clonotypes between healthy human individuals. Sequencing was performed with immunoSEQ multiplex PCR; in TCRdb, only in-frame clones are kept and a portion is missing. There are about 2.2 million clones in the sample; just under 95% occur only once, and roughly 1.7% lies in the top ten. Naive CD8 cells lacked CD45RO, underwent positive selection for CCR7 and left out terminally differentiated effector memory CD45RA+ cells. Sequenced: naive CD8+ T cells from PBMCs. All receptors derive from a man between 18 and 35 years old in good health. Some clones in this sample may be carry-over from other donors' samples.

The CDR3 DNA reads TGCGCCAGCAGAGCCATAGGACAAACCTACGAGCAGTACTTC. It encodes CASRAIGQTYEQYF. The V call is TRBV4-1, the J call TRBJ2-7, with D tentatively TRBD1 (5 bases). V lost 6 bases, J lost 2 bases, and 14 bases lay in between. This CDR3 is built from 14 residues. Germline CDR1 MGHRA, CDR2 YSYEKL.

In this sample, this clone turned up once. As DNA, the CDR3 is TGCGCCAGCAGCCGAGGACAGGGGCCAACCTACGAGCAGTACTTC. Protein sequence: CASSRGQGPTYEQYF. The rearrangement joins TRBV4-3 to TRBJ2-7; TRBD1 matches at 9 bases. CDR3 length equals 15 residues. Losses at the gene ends were 4 bases for V and 2 bases for J; bases not matched to a gene: 6. CDR1 and CDR2 from the germline V gene are LGHNA and YSLEER.

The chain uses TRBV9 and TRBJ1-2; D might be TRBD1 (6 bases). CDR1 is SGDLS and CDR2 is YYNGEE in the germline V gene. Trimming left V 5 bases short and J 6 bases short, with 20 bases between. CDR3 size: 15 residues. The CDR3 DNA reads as TGTGCCAGCAGTCGTAGGGGGGCGCGAAACGATGGCTACACCTTC. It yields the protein CASSRRGARNDGYTF.

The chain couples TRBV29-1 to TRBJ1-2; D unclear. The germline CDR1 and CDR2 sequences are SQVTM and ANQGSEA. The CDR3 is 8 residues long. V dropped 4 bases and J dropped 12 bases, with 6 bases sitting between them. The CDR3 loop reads CSVAPHTF. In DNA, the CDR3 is TGCAGCGTTGCCCCCCACACCTTC.

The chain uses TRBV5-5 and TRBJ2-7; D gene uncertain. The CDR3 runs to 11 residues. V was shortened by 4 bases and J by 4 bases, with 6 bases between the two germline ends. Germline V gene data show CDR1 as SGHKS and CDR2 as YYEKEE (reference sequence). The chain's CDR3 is CASSTQYEQYF. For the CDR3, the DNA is TGTGCCAGCAGCACACAGTACGAGCAGTACTTC.

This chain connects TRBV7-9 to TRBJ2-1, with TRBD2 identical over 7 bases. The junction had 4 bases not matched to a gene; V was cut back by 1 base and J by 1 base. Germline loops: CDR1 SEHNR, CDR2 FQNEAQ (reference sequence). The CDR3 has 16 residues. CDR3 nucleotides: TGTGCCAGCAGCTTAGGGCGGGAGTGGTCCTACAATGAGCAGTTCTTC. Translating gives CASSLGREWSYNEQFF.

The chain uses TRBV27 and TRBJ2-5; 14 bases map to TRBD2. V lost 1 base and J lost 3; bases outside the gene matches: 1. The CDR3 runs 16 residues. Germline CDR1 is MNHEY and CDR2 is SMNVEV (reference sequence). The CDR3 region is CASSLLGLAGEETQYF. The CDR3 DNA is TGTGCCAGCAGTTTATTGGGACTAGCGGGAGAAGAGACCCAGTACTTC.

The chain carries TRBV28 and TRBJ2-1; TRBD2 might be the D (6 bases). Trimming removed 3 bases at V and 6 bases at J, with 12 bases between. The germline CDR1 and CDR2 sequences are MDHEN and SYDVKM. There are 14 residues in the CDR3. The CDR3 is CASSFVGGGNEQFF. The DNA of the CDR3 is TGTGCCAGCAGTTTTGTGGGGGGTGGCAATGAGCAGTTCTTC.

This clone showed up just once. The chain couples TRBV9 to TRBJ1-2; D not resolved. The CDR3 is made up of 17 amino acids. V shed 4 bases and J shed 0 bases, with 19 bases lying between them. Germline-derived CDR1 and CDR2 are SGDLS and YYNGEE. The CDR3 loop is CASSPHGPPGSNYGYTF. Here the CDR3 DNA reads TGTGCCAGCAGCCCCCACGGGCCTCCGGGATCTAACTATGGCTACACCTTC.

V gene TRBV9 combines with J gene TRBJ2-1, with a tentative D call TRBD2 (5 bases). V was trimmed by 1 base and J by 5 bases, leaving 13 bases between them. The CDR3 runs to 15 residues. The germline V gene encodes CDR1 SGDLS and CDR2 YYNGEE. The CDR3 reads CASSVFGVPNNEQFF. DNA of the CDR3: TGTGCCAGCAGCGTATTCGGGGTTCCCAACAATGAGCAGTTCTTC.

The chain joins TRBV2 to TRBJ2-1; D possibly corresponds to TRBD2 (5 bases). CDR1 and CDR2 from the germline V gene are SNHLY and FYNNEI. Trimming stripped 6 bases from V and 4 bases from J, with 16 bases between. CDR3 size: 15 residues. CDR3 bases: TGTGCCAGCAGCGTACTAGTAAATTCATACAATGAGCAGTTCTTC. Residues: CASSVLVNSYNEQFF.

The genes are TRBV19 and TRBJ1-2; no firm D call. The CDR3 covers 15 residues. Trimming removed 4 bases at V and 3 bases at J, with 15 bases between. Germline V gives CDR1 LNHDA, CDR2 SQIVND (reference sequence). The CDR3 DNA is TGTGCCAGTAGTACCTACCTTTCTCGGGACTATGGCTACACCTTC. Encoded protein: CASSTYLSRDYGYTF.

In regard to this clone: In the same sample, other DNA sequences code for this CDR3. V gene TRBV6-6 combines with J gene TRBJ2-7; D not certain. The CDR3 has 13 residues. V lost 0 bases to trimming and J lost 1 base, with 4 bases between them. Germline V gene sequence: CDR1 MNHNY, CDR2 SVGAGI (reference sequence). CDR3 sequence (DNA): TGTGCCAGCAGTTACTCGAATTCCTACGAGCAGTACTTC. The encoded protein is CASSYSNSYEQYF.

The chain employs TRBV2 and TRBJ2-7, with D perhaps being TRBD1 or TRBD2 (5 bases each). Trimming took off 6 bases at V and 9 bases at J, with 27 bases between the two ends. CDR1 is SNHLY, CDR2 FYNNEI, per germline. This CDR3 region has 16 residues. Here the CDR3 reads CASRGASGTINPLQYF. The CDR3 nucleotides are TGTGCCAGCAGAGGGGCTTCCGGGACGATAAATCCGCTGCAGTACTTC.

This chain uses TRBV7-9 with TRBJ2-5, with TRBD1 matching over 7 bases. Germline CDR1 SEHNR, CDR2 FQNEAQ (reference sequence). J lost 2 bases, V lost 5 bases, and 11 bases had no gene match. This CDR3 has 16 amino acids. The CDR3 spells CASSPTILTGQETQYF. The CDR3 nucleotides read TGTGCCAGCAGCCCGACCATACTGACAGGGCAAGAGACCCAGTACTTC.

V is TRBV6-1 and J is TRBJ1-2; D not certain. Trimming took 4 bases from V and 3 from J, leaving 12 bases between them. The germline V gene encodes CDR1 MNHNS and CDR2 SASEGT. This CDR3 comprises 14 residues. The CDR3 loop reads CASSGVTGDYGYTF. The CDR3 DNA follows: TGTGCCAGCAGTGGGGTGACCGGAGACTATGGCTACACCTTC.

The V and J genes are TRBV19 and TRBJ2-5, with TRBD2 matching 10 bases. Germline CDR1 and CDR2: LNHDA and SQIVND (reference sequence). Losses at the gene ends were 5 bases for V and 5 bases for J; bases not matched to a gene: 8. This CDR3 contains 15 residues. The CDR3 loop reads CASSLTSGFWETQYF. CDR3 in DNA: TGTGCCAGTAGTCTGACTAGCGGGTTCTGGGAGACCCAGTACTTC.

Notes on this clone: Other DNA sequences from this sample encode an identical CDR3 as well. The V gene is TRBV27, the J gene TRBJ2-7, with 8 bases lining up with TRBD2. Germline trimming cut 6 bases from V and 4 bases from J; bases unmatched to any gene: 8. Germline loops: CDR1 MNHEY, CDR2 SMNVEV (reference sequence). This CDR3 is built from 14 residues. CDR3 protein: CASSLRAGAYEQYF. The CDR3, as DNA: TGTGCCAGCAGCCTCAGAGCGGGAGCGTACGAGCAGTACTTC.